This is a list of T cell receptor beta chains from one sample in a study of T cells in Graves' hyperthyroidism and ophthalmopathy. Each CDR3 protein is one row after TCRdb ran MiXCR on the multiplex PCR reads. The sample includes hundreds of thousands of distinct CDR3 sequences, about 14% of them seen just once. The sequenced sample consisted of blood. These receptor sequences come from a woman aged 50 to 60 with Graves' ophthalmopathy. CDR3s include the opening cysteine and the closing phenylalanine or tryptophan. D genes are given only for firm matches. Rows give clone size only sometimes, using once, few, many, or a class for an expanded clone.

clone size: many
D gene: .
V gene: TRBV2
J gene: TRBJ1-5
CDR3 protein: CASSDWAGLGNQPQHF
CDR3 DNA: TGTGCCAGCAGTGATTGGGCGGGTTTAGGTAATCAGCCCCAGCATTTT

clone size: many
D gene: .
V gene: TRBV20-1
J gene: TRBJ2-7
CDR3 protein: CSARALSVRAYEQYF
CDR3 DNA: TGCAGTGCTAGAGCCCTTTCAGTCAGGGCCTACGAGCAGTACTTC

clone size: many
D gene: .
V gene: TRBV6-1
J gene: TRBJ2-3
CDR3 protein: CASSLGGVSTDTQYF
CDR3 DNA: TGTGCCAGCAGTTTGGGCGGGGTGAGCACAGATACGCAGTATTTT

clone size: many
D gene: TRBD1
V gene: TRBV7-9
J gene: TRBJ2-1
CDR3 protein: CASSSSGTGGYNEQFF
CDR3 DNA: TGTGCCAGCAGCTCGTCCGGGACAGGGGGCTACAATGAGCAGTTCTTC

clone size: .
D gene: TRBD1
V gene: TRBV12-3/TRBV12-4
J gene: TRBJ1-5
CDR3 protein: CASSHTGGKDQPQHF
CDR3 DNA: TGTGCCAGCAGCCATACAGGGGGAAAGGATCAGCCCCAGCATTTT

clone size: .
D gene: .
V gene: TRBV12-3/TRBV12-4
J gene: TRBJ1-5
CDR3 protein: CASSGIQGRGNQPQHF
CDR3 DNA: TGTGCCAGCAGTGGAATCCAGGGAAGGGGCAATCAGCCCCAGCATTTT

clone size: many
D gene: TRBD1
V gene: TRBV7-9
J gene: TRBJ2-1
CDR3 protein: CASSLTTGGSDNEQFF
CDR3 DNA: TGTGCCAGCAGCTTAACTACAGGGGGTTCAGACAATGAGCAGTTCTTC

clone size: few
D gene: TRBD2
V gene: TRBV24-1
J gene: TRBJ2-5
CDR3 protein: CATSEKRTSGSGLGQETQYF
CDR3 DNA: TGTGCCACCAGTGAGAAAAGGACTAGCGGGAGTGGGCTTGGCCAAGAGACCCAGTACTTC

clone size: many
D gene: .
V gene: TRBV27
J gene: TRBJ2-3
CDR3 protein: CASSPSGALTDTQYF
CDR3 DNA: TGTGCCAGCAGCCCATCGGGGGCTTTGACAGATACGCAGTATTTT

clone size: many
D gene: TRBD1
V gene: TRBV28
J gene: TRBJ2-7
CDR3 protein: CASSSTGDEEYEQYF
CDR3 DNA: TGTGCCAGCAGTTCGACAGGGGATGAGGAATACGAGCAGTACTTC

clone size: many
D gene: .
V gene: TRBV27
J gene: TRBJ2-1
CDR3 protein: CASRAKGNMGNEQFF
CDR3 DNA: TGTGCCAGCAGAGCTAAAGGAAATATGGGCAATGAGCAGTTCTTC

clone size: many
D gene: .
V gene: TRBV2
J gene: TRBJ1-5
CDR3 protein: CASSEHPNQPQHF
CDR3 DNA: TGTGCCAGCAGTGAACACCCCAATCAGCCCCAGCATTTT

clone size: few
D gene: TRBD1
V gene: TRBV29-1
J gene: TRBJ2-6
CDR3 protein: CSVEGDRGELVGANVLTF
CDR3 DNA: TGCAGCGTTGAGGGGGACAGGGGGGAGTTGGTGGGGGCCAACGTCCTGACTTTC

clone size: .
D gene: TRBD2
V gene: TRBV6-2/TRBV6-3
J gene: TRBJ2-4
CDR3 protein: CASRNYSGWGAKNIQYF
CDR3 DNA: TGTGCCAGCAGAAACTATAGCGGGTGGGGCGCCAAAAACATTCAGTACTTC

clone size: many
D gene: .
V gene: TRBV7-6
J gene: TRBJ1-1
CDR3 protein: CASSKQRGGGTTEAFF
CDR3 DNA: TGTGCCAGCAGCAAACAAAGGGGTGGAGGGACCACTGAAGCTTTCTTT

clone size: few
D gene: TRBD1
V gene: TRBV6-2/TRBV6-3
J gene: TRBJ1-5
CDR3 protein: CASSYYVTGRDQPQHF
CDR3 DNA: TGTGCCAGCAGTTACTACGTGACAGGGAGAGATCAGCCCCAGCATTTT

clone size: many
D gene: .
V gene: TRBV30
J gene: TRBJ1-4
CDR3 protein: CAWRLQGANEKLFF
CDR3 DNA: TGTGCCTGGAGATTACAGGGAGCTAATGAAAAACTGTTTTTT

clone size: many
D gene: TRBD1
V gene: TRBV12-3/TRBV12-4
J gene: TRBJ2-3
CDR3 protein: CASSSRRTGSDTQYF
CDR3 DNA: TGTGCCAGCAGTAGCCGAAGGACAGGGTCAGATACGCAGTATTTT

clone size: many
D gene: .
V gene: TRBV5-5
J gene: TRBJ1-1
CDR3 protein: CASSLRQALWTEAFF
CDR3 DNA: TGTGCCAGCAGTTTAAGACAGGCCCTGTGGACTGAAGCTTTCTTT

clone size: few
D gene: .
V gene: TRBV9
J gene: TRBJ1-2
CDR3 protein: CASSGQGSRRGYTF
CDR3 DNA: TGTGCCAGCAGCGGTCAGGGCAGTCGTAGGGGCTACACCTTC

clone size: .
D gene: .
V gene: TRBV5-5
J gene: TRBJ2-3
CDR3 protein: CASSFRTDGTDTQYF
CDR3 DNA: TGTGCCAGCAGCTTTAGAACGGATGGGACAGATACGCAGTATTTT

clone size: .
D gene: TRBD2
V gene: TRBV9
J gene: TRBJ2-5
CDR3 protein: CAGSGISGRGIETQYF
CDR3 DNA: TGTGCCGGCAGCGGGATTAGCGGGAGAGGGATAGAGACCCAGTACTTC

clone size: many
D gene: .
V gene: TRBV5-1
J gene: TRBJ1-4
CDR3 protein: CASSLTGLSNEKLFF
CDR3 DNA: TGCGCCAGCAGCTTGACAGGTCTCTCTAATGAAAAACTGTTTTTT

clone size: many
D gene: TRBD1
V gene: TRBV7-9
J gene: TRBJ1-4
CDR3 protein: CASSPRDRNEKLFF
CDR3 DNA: TGTGCCAGCAGCCCCCGGGACAGGAATGAAAAACTGTTTTTT

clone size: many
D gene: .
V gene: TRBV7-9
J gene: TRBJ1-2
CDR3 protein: CASSLAITALIYGYTF
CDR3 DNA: TGTGCCAGCAGCTTAGCAATAACGGCGTTGATCTATGGCTACACCTTC

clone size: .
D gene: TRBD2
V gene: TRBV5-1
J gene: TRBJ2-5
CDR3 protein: CASSLGGGAAETQYF
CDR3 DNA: TGCGCCAGCAGCTTGGGCGGGGGGGCCGCTGAGACCCAGTACTTC

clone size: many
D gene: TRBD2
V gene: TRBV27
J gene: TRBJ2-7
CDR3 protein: CASSAGTSGNREQYF
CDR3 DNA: TGTGCCAGCAGTGCCGGGACTAGCGGGAATAGGGAGCAGTACTTC

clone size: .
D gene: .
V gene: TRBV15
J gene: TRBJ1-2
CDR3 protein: CATSTRTPNYGYTF
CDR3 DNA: TGTGCCACCAGCACCAGGACACCCAACTATGGCTACACCTTC

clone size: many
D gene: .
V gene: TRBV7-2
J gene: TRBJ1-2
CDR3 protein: CASSSPLRAGEGYTF
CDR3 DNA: TGTGCCAGCAGCTCCCCCCTCCGGGCTGGGGAAGGCTACACCTTC

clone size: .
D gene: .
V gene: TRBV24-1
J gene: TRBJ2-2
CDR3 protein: CATSDFLGANTGELFF
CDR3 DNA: TGTGCCACCAGTGATTTTTTAGGCGCGAACACCGGGGAGCTGTTTTTT

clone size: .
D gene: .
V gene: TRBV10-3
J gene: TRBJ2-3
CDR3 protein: CAISHSGGSTDTQYF
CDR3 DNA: TGTGCCATCAGCCATAGCGGAGGGAGCACAGATACGCAGTATTTT

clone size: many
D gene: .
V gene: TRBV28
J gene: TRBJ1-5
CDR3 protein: CASRKGGGRGQPQHF
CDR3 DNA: TGTGCCAGCAGAAAAGGGGGGGGAAGGGGTCAGCCCCAGCATTTT

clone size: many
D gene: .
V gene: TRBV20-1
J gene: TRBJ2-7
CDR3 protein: CSASGLQGEQYF
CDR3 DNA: TGCAGTGCCTCGGGACTCCAAGGGGAGCAGTACTTC

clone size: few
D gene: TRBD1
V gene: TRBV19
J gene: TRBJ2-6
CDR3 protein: CASSSGTGTGANVLTF
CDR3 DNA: TGTGCCAGTAGTTCCGGGACAGGGACTGGGGCCAACGTCCTGACTTTC

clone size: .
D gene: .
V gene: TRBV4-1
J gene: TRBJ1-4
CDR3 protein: CASSQGRLQEKLFF
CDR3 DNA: TGCGCCAGCAGCCAAGGCCGCCTACAGGAAAAACTGTTTTTT

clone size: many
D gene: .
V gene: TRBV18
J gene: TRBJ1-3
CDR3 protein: CASSTGPPASGNTIYF
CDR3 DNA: TGTGCCAGCTCGACGGGACCGCCTGCCTCTGGAAACACCATATATTTT

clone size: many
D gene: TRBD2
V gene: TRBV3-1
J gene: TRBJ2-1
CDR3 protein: CASSQEGGLADEQFF
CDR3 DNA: TGTGCCAGCAGCCAAGAAGGGGGACTAGCGGACGAGCAGTTCTTC

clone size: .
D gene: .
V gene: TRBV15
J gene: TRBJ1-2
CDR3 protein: CATSSRGGSYGYTF
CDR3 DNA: TGTGCCACCAGCAGCAGGGGAGGTAGCTATGGCTACACCTTC

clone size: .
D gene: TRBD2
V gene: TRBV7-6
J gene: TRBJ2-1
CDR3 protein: CASSLGGLAGSEQFF
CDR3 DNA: TGTGCCAGCAGCTTAGGGGGACTAGCGGGATCTGAGCAGTTCTTC

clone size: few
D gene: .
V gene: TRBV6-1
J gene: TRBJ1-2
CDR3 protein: CASSQTDYGYTF
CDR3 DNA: TGTGCCAGCAGTCAGACAGACTATGGCTACACCTTC

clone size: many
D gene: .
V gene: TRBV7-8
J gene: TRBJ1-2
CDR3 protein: CASSPLMEYRRGAGYTF
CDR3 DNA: TGTGCCAGCAGCCCACTAATGGAATACCGCCGAGGGGCTGGCTACACCTTC

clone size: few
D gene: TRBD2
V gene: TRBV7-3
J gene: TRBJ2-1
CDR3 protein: CASSPGLAENEQFF
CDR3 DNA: TGTGCCAGCAGCCCGGGACTAGCGGAGAATGAGCAGTTCTTC

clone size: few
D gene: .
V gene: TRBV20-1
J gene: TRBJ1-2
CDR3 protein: CSARDPWGAYGYTF
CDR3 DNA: TGCAGTGCTAGAGACCCTTGGGGGGCCTATGGCTACACCTTC

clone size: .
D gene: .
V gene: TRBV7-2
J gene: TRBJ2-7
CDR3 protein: CASSLDVGIGSYEQYF
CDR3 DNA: TGTGCCAGCAGCCTAGATGTGGGGATTGGGTCCTACGAGCAGTACTTC

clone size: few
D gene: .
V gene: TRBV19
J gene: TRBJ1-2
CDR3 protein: CASSIDSSAIYGYTF
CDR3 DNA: TGTGCCAGTAGTATAGACAGTTCGGCTATCTATGGCTACACCTTC

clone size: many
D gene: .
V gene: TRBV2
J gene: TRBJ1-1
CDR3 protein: CATGLGDPEAFF
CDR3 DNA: TGTGCCACCGGACTGGGGGACCCTGAAGCTTTCTTT

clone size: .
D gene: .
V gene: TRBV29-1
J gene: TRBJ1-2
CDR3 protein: CSVPTGQGIYGYTF
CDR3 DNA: TGCAGCGTCCCAACAGGGCAGGGGATCTATGGCTACACCTTC

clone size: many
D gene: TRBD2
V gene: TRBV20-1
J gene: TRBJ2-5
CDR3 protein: CSASWSGGFETQYF
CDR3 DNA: TGCAGTGCTAGTTGGTCGGGAGGTTTTGAGACCCAGTACTTC

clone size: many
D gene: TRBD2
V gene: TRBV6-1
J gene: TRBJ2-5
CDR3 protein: CASRQPGRRLAGVQETQYF
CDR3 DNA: TGTGCCAGCAGGCAACCGGGCCGGAGACTAGCGGGAGTTCAAGAGACCCAGTACTTC

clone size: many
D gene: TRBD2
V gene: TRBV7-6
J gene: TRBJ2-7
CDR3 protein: CASSFNSGSDEQYF
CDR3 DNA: TGTGCCAGCAGCTTTAACAGCGGGAGCGACGAGCAGTACTTC

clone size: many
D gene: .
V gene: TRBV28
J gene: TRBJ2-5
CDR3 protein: CASSGGGSGQETQYF
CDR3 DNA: TGTGCCAGCAGTGGTGGGGGTAGCGGACAAGAGACCCAGTACTTC

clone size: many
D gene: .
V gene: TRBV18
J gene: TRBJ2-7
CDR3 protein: CASSFSGGREQYF
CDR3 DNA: TGTGCCAGCTCATTTTCCGGGGGGCGCGAGCAGTACTTC

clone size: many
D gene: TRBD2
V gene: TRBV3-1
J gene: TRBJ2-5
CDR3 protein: CASSQDRASGAKETQYF
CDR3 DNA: TGTGCCAGCAGCCAAGATAGAGCTAGCGGGGCCAAGGAGACCCAGTACTTC

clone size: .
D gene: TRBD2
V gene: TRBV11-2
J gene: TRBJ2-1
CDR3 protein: CASSRFSSPGLAAYNEQFF
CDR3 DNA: TGTGCCAGCAGCCGATTCTCGTCGCCGGGACTAGCGGCTTACAATGAGCAGTTCTTC